This T cell receptor beta chain was retrieved from a study of CXCR3-negative and CXCR3-positive naive CD8 T cells. Study summary: Cumulative TRB read yield was some 150 million, averaging about 1.5 +/- 0.3 million per library.

UMI-labeled 5' RACE yielded the TRB cDNA libraries. Following a re-call of the 5' RACE reads, TCRdb has one entry per CDR3 protein and lacks DNA. In all, the sample yields around 81,000 distinct CDR3 sequences. The CDR3 runs to 14 residues. Germline assignment: CDR1 SEHNR and CDR2 FQNEAQ (reference sequence). Sequenced input: naive CXCR3- CD8+ T cells from blood. Sample subset: CD45RO-CCR7+CD27+CD95- naive CD8+ T cells lacking CXCR3 (TNR3-). This receptor was taken from a human donor in good health. Some clones in this sample may be carry-over from other donors' samples. The chain combines TRBV7-9 with TRBJ1-2; with no DNA, the TCRdb D assignment of TRBD1 cannot be verified. CDR3 region: CASSLRTGRGGYTF.